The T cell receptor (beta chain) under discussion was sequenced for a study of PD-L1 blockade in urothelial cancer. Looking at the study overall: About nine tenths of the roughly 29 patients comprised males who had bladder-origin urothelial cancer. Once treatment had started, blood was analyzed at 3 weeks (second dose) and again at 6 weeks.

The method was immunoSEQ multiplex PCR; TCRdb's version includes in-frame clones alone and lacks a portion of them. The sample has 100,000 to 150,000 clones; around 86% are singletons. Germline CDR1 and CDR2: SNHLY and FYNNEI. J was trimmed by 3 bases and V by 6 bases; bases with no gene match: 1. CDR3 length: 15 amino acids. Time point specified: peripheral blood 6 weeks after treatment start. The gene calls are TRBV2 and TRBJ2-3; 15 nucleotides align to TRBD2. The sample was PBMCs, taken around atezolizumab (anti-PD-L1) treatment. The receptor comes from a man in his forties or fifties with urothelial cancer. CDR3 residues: CASRGTSGRTDTQYF. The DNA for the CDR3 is TGTGCCAGCAGGGGGACTAGCGGGAGGACAGATACGCAGTATTTT.